What follows is one T cell receptor (beta chain) and its context. The sample is drawn from a study of blood T cell repertoires in COVID-19. The CDR3 is 12 amino acids. V was clipped by 10 bases and J by 5 bases; unmatched bases: 4. CDR1 is SNHLY, CDR2 FYNNEI, per germline. Clones were read by immunoSEQ multiplex PCR, and TCRdb kept only the in-frame ones, dropping some. The table has about 86,000 clones, 65% to 85% seen once. The chain combines TRBV2 with TRBJ2-5; 10 nucleotides align to TRBD2. The receptor was isolated from a man aged 65 to 79 with acute or convalescent COVID-19. Input material: peripheral blood. The CDR3 DNA reads as TGTGCCACAGCGGGGGGGCATGAGACCCAGTACTTC. It translates to CATAGGHETQYF. Complete variable domain (other parts from reference TRBV2 and TRBJ2-5): EPEVTQTPSHQVTQMGQEVILRCVPISNHLYFYWYRQILGQKVEFLVSFYNNEISEKSEIFDDQFSVERPDGSNFTLKIRSTKLEDSAMYFCATAGGHETQYFGPGTRLLVL.